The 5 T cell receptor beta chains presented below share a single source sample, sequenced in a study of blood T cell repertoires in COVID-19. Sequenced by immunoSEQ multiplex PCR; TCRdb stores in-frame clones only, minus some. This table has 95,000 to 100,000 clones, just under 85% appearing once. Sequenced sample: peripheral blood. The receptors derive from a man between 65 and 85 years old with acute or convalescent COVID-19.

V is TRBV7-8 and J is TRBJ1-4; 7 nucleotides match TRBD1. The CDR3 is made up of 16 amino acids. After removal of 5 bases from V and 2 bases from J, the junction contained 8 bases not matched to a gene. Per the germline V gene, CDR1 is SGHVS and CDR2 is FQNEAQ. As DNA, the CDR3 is TGTGCCAGCAGCACCAGACAGGGAAGGACTAATGAAAAACTGTTTTTT. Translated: CASSTRQGRTNEKLFF.

The CDR3 loop is CASSQIGGTNQPQHF. The DNA of the CDR3 is TGTGCCAGCAGCCAGATCGGAGGGACCAATCAGCCCCAGCATTTT. This rearrangement joins TRBV11-2 to TRBJ1-5, with D maybe TRBD1 (5 bases). V lost 5 bases to trimming and J lost 3 bases, with 14 bases between them. This CDR3 is built from 15 residues. The germline gives CDR1 SGHAT, CDR2 FQNNGV.

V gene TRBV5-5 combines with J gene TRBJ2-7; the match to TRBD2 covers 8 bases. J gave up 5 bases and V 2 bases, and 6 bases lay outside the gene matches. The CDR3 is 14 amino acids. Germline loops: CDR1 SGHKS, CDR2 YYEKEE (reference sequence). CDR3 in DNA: TGTGCCAGCAGCTTCGGGAGGGTAGTAGACGAGCAGTACTTC. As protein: CASSFGRVVDEQYF.

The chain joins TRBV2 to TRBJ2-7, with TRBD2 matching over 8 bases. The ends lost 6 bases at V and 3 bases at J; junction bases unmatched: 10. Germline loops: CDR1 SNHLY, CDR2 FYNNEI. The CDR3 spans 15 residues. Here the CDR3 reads CASRTGGSSIYEQYF. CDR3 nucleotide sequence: TGTGCCAGCAGGACGGGAGGGTCCAGCATCTACGAGCAGTACTTC.

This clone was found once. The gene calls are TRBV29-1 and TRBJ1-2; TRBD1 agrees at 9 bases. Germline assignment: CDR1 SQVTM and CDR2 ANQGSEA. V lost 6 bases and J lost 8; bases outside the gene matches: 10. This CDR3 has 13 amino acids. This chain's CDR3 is CSVWDRVIWGYTF. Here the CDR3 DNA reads TGCAGCGTCTGGGACAGGGTCATTTGGGGCTACACCTTC.